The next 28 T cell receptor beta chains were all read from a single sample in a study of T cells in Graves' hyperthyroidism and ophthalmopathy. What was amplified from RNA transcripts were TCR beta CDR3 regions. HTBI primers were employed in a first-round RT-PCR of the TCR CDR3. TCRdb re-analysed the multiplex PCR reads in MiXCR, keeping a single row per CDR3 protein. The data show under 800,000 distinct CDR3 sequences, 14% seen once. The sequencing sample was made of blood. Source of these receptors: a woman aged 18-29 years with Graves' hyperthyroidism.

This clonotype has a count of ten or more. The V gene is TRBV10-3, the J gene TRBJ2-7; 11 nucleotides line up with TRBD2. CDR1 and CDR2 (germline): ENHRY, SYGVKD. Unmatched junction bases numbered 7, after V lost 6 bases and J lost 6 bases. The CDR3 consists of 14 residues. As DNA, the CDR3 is TGTGCCATCAGGCTAGCGGGAGGAAAGGGCGAGCAGTACTTC. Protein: CAIRLAGGKGEQYF.

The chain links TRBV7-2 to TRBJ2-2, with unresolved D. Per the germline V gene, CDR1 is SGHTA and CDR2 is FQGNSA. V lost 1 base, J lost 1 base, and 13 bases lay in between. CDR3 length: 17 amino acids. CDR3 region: CASSLVGWQMNTGELFF. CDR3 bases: TGTGCCAGCAGCTTAGTGGGTTGGCAGATGAACACCGGGGAGCTGTTTTTT.

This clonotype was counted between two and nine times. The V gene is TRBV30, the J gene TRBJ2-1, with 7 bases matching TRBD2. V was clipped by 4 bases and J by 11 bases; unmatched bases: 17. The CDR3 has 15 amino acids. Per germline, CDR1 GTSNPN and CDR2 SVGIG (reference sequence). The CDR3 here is CAWMDRPFTSDKQFF. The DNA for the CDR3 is TGTGCCTGGATGGATAGACCTTTCACTAGCGATAAGCAGTTCTTC. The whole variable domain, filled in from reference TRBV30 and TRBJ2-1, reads SQTIHQWPATLVQPVGSPLSLECTVEGTSNPNLYWYRQAAGRGLQLLFYSVGIGQISSEVPQNLSASRPQDRQFILSSKKLLLSDSGFYLCAWMDRPFTSDKQFFGPGTRLTVL.

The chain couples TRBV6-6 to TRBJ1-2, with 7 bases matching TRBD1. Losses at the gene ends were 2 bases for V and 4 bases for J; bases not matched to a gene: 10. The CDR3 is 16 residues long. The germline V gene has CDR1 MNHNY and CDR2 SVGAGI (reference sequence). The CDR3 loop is CASSYLAGTAIYGYTF. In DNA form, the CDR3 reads TGTGCCAGCAGTTACCTAGCCGGGACAGCGATCTATGGCTACACCTTC.

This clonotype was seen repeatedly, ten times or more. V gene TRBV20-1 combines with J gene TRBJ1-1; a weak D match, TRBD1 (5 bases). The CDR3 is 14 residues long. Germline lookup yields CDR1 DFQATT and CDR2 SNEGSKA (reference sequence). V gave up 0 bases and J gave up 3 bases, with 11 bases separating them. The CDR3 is CSARDRRGYTEAFF. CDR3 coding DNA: TGCAGTGCTAGAGATCGTCGGGGGTACACTGAAGCTTTCTTT.

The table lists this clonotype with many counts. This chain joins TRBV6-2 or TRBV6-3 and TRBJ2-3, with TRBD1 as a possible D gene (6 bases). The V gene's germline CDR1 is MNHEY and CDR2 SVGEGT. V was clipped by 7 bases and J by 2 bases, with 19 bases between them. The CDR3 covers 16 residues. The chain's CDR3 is CASTHPPSGVTDTQYF. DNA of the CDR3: TGTGCCAGCACCCACCCCCCGTCAGGGGTCACAGATACGCAGTATTTT.

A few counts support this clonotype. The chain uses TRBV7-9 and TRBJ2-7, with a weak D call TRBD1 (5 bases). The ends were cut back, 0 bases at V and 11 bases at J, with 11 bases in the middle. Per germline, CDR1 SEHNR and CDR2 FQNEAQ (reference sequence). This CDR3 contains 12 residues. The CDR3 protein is CASSLAGAGEYF. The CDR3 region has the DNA TGTGCCAGCAGCTTAGCTGGGGCAGGAGAGTACTTC.

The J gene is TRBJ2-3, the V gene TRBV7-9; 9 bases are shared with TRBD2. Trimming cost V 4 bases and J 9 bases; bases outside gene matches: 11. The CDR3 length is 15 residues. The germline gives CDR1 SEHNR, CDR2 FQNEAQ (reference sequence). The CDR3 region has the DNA TGTGCCAGCAGCTCACGGACTAGCGAGAAACCAACGCAGTATTTT. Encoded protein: CASSSRTSEKPTQYF.

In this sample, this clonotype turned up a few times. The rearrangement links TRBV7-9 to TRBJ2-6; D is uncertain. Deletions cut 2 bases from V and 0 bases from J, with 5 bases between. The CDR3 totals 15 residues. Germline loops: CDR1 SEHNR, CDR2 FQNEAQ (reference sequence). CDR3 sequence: CASSLRISGANVLTF. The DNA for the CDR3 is TGTGCCAGCAGCTTACGAATCTCTGGGGCCAACGTCCTGACTTTC.

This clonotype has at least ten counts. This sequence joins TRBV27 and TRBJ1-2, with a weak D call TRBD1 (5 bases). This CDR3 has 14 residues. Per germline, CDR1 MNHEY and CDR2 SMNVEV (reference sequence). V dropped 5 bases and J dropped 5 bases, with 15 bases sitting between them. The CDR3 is CASSPLQGGYGYTF. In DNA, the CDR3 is TGTGCCAGCAGTCCCCTGCAGGGCGGGTATGGCTACACCTTC.

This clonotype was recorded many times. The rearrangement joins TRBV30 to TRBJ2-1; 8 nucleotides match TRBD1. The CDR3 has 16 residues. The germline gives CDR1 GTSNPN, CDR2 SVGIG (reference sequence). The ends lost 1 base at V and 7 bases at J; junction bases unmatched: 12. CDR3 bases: TGTGCCTGGAGTGCCAGGGGGCTGACCGTATTGAATGAGCAGTTCTTC. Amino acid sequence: CAWSARGLTVLNEQFF.

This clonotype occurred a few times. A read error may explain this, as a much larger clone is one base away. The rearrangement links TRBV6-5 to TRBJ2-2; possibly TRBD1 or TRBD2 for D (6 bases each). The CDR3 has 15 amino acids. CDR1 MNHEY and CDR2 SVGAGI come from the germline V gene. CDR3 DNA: TGTGCCAGCAGTTATGGGGGGCGCGGCACCGGGGAGCTGTCTTTT. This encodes CASSYGGRGTGELSF.

CDR3 region: CASRRSGNTIYF. The CDR3 DNA reads TGTGCCAGCAGACGCTCTGGAAACACCATATATTTT. J is TRBJ1-3 and V is TRBV7-2; D is undetermined. CDR3 length equals 12 residues. Between the trimmed V and J ends, which lost 6 bases and 0 bases, there was a span of 3 bases. CDR1 is SGHTA and CDR2 is FQGNSA in the germline V gene.

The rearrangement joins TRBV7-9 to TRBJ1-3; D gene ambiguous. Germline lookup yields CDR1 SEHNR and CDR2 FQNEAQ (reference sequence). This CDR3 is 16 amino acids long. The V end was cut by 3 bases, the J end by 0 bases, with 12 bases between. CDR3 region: CASSFTVADSGNTIYF. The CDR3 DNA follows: TGTGCCAGCAGCTTCACCGTTGCCGACTCTGGAAACACCATATATTTT.

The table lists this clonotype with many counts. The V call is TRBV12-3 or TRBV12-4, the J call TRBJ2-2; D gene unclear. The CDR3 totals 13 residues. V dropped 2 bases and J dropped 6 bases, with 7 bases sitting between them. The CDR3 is CASSLFTSGELFF. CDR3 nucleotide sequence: TGTGCCAGCAGTTTATTCACGTCCGGGGAGCTGTTTTTT.

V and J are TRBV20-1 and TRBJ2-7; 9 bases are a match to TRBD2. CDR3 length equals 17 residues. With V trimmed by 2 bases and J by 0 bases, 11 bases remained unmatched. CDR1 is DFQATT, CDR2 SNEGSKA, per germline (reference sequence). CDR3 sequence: CSARYYPGTSRSYEQYF. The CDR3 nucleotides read TGCAGTGCTAGATATTACCCGGGGACTAGCCGCTCCTACGAGCAGTACTTC.

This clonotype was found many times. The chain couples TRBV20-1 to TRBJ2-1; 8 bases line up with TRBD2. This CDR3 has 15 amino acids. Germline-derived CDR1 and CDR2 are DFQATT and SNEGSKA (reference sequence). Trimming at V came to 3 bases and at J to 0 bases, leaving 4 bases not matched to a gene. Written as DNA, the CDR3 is TGCAGTGCTAGCGGGAGGGAGAGCTCCTACAATGAGCAGTTCTTC. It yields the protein CSASGRESSYNEQFF.

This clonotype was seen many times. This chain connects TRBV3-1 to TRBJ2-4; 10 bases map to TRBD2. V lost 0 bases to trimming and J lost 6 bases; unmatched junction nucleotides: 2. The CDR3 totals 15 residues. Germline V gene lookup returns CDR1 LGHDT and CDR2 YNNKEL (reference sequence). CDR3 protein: CASSQDLAGANIQYF. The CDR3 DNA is TGTGCCAGCAGCCAAGACCTAGCGGGGGCAAACATTCAGTACTTC.

Here the CDR3 reads CSVRESGNTIYF. CDR3 sequence (DNA): TGCAGCGTGAGGGAATCTGGAAACACCATATATTTT. V is TRBV29-1 and J is TRBJ1-3; D gene ambiguous. The CDR3 length is 12 residues. CDR1 and CDR2 (germline): SQVTM, ANQGSEA. The V and J ends lost 6 bases and 1 base respectively, with 7 bases between them.

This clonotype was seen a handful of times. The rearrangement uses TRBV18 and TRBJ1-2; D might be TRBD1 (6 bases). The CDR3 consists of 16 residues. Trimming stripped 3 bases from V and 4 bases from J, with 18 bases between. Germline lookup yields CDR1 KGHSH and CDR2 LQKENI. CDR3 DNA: TGTGCCAGCTCACCGACTGGACAGAAAGCTCCCTATGGCTACACCTTC. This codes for CASSPTGQKAPYGYTF.

DNA of the CDR3: TGCAGCGTTTGGCAGGGGCGCCCCTCGCCTGGGGCCAACGTCCTGACTTTC. It is translated as CSVWQGRPSPGANVLTF. The J gene is TRBJ2-6, the V gene TRBV29-1; weak D call: TRBD1 (6 bases). CDR3 size: 17 residues. The V end was cut by 5 bases, the J end by 2 bases, with 19 bases between. Looked up from germline, CDR1 is SQVTM and CDR2 is ANQGSEA. Full variable domain (rest looked up from reference TRBV29-1 and TRBJ2-6): SAVISQKPSRDICQRGTSLTIQCQVDSQVTMMFWYRQQPGQSLTLIATANQGSEATYESGFVIDKFPISRPNLTFSTLTVSNMSPEDSSIYLCSVWQGRPSPGANVLTFGAGSRLTVL.

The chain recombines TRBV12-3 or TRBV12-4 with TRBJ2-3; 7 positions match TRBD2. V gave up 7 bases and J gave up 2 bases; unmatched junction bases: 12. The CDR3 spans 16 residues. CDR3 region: CASTEHLGTNTDTQYF. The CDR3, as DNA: TGTGCCAGCACAGAGCACCTCGGGACTAACACAGATACGCAGTATTTT.

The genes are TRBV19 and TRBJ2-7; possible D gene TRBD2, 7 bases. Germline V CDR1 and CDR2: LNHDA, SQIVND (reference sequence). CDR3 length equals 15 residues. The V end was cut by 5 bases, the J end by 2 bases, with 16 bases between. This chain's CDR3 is CASSPGGGQTYEQYF. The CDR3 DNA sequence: TGTGCCAGTAGTCCGGGGGGCGGACAGACCTACGAGCAGTACTTC.

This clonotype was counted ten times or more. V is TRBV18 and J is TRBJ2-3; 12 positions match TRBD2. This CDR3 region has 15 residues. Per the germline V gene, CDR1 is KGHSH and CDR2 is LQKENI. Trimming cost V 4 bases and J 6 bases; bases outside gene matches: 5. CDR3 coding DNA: TGTGCCAGCTCACGACTAGCGGGAGAACGGGATACGCAGTATTTT. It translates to CASSRLAGERDTQYF.

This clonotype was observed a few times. The CDR3 spells CASSLDPGAAYGYTF. The CDR3 region has the DNA TGTGCCAGCAGCTTGGATCCAGGGGCGGCCTATGGCTACACCTTC. The chain links TRBV5-4 to TRBJ1-2; TRBD1 might be the D (6 bases). The germline CDR1 and CDR2 sequences are SGHNT and YYREEE (reference sequence). The V and J ends lost 0 bases and 4 bases respectively, with 13 bases between them. This CDR3 is 15 amino acids long.

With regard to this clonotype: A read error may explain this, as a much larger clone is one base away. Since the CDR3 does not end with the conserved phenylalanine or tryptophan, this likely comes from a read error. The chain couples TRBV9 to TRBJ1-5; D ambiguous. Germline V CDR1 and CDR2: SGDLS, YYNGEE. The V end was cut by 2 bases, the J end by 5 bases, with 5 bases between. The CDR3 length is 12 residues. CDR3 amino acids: CASSVGDQPQHL. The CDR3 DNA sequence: TGTGCCAGCAGCGTCGGAGATCAGCCCCAGCATTTA.

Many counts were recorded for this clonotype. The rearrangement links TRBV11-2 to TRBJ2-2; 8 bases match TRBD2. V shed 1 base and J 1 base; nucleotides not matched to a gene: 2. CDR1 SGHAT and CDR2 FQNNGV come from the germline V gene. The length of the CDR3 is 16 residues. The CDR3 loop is CASSLALAGNTGELFF. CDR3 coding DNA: TGTGCCAGCAGCTTAGCCCTAGCGGGGAACACCGGGGAGCTGTTTTTT.

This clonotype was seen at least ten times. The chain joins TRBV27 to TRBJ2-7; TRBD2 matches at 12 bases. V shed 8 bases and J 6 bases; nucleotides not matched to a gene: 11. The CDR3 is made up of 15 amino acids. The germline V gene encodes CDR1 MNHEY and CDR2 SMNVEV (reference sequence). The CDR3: CASSPRLAGVPEQYF. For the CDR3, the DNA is TGTGCCAGCTCTCCGAGACTAGCGGGAGTCCCCGAGCAGTACTTC.